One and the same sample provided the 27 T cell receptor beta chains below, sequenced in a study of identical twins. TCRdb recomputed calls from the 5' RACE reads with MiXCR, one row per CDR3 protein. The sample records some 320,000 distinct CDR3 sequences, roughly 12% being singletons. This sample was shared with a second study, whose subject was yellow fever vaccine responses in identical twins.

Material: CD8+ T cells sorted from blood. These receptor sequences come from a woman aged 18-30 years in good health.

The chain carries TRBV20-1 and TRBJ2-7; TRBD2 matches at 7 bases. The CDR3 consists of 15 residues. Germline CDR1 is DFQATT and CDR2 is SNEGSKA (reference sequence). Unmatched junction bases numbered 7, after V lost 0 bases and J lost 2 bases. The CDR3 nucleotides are TGCAGTGCTAGAGATGGAGCGGGGCTAACCTACGAGCAGTACTTC. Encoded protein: CSARDGAGLTYEQYF.

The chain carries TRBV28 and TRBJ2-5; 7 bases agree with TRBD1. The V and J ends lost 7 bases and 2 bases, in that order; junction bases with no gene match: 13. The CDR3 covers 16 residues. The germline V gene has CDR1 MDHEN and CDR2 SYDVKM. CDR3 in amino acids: CASNTINRDSQETQYF. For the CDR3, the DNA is TGTGCCAGCAACACCATTAACCGGGACAGTCAAGAGACCCAGTACTTC.

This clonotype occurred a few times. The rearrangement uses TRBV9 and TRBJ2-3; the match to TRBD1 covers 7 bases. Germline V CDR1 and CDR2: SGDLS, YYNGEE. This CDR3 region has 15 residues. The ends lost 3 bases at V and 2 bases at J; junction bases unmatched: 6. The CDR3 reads CASSETGKYTDTQYF. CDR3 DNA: TGTGCCAGCAGCGAGACAGGGAAATACACAGATACGCAGTATTTT.

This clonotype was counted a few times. This chain's CDR3 is CASSSTPGTALNTGELFF. CDR3 coding DNA: TGCGCCAGCAGCTCGACCCCCGGGACAGCCTTGAACACCGGGGAGCTGTTTTTT. The J gene is TRBJ2-2, the V gene TRBV5-1; TRBD1 aligns across 7 bases. Unmatched junction bases numbered 12, after V lost 3 bases and J lost 1 base. The germline V gene has CDR1 SGHRS and CDR2 YFSETQ. The CDR3 spans 18 residues.

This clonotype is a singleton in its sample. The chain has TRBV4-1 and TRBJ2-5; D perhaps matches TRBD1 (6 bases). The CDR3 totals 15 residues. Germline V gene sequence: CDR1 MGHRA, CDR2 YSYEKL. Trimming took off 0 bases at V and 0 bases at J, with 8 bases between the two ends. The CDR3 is CASSQDRGDQETQYF. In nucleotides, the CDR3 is TGCGCCAGCAGCCAAGACAGGGGCGACCAAGAGACCCAGTACTTC.

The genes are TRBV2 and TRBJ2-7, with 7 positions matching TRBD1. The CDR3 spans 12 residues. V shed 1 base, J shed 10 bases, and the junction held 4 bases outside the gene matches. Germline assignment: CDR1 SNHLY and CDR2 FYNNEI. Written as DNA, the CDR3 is TGTGCCAGCAGTGAAGGGACAGGACCCCAGTACGTC. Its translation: CASSEGTGPQYV.

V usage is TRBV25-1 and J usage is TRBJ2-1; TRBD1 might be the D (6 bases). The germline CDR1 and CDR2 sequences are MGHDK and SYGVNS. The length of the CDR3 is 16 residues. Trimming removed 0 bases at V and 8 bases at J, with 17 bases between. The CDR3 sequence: CASSEYTAQGWYEQFF. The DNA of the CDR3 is TGTGCCAGCAGTGAATACACAGCCCAGGGGTGGTATGAGCAGTTCTTC.

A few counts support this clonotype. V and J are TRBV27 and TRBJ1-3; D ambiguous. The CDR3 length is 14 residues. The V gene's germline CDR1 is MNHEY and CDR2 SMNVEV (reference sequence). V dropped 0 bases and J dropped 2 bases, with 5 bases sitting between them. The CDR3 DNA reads TGTGCCAGCAGTTTATCGCGGGCTGGAAACACCATATATTTT. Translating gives CASSLSRAGNTIYF.

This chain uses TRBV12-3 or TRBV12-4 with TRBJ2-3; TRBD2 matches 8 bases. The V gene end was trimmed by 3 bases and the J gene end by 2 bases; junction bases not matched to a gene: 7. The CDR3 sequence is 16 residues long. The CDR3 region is CASSFGTSPPTDTQYF. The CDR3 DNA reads TGTGCCAGCAGTTTTGGGACTAGTCCCCCCACAGATACGCAGTATTTT.

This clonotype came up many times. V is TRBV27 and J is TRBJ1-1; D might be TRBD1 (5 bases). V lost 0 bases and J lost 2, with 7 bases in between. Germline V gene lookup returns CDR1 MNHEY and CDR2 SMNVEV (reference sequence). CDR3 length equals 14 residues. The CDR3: CASSLSWGNTEAFF. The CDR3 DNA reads TGTGCCAGCAGTTTATCTTGGGGCAACACTGAAGCTTTCTTT.

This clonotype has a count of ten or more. The CDR3 DNA follows: TGTGCCAGCAGTCGACAGTTGTACGAGCAGTACTTC. As protein: CASSRQLYEQYF. The V and J genes are TRBV12-3 or TRBV12-4 and TRBJ2-7, with a weak D call TRBD1 (5 bases). The CDR3 is 12 residues long. Trimming removed 5 bases from V and 4 bases from J, with 9 bases in between.

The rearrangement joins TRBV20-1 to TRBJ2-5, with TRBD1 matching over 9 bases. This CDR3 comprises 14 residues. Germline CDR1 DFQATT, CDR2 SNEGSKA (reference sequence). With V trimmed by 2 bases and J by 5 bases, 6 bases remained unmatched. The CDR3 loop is CSARYRGRKETQYF. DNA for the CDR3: TGCAGTGCTAGATACAGGGGGCGAAAGGAGACCCAGTACTTC.

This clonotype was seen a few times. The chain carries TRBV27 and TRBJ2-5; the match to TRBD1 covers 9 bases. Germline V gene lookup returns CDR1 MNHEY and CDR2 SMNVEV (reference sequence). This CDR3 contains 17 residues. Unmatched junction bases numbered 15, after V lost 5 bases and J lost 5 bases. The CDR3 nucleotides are TGTGCCAGCAGTCCCCTACCGGGACAGGGAATAGGGGAGACCCAGTACTTC. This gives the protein CASSPLPGQGIGETQYF.

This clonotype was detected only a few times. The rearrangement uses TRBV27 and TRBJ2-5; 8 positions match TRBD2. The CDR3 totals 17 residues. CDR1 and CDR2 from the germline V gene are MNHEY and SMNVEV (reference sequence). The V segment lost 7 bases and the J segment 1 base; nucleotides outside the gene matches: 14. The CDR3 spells CASKGLAGLGGQETQYF. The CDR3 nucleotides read TGTGCCAGCAAGGGGTTAGCGGGGTTAGGCGGCCAAGAGACCCAGTACTTC.

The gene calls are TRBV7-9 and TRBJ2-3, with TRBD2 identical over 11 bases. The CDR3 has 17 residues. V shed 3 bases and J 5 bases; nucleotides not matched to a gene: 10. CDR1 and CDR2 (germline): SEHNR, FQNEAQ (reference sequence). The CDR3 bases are TGTGCCAGCAGCTTGGTAGCGGGGGGGCCTCCTATAGATACGCAGTATTTT. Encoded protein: CASSLVAGGPPIDTQYF.

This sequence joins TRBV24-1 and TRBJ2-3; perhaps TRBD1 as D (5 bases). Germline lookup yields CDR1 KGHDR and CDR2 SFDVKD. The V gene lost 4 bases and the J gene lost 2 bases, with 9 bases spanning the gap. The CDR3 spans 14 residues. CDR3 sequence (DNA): TGTGCCACCAGTGACCAGGGCTCCACAGATACGCAGTATTTT. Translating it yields CATSDQGSTDTQYF.

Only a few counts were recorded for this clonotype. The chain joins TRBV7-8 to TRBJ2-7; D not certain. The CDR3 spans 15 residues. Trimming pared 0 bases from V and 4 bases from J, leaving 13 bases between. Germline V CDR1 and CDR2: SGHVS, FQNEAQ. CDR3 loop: CASSLAMDGLYEQYV. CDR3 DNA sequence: TGTGCCAGCAGCTTAGCGATGGATGGGCTATACGAGCAGTACGTC.

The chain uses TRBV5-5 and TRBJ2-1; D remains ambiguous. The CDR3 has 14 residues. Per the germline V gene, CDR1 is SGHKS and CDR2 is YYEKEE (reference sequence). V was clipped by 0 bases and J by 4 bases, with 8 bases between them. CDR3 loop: CASSLELLYNEQFF. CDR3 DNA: TGTGCCAGCAGCTTGGAACTACTTTACAATGAGCAGTTCTTC.

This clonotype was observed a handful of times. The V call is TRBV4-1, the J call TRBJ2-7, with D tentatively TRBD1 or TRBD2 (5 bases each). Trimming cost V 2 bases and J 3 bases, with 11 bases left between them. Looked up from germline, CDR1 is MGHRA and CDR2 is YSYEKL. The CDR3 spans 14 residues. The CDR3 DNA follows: TGCGCCAGCAGCCAAAACCAGGGACGCTACGAGCAGTACTTC. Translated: CASSQNQGRYEQYF.

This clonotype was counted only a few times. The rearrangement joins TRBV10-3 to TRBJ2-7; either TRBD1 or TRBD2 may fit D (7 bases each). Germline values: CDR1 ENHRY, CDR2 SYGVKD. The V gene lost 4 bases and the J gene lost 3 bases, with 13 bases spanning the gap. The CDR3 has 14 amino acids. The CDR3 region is CAISAAGQLYEQYF. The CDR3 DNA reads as TGTGCCATCAGTGCAGCGGGACAGCTCTACGAGCAGTACTTC.

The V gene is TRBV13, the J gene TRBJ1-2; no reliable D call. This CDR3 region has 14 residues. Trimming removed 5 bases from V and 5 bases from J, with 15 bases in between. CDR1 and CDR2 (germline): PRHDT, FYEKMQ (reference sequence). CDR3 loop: CASSPSRDSYGYTF. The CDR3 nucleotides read TGTGCCAGCAGCCCATCCAGAGATTCTTATGGCTACACCTTC.

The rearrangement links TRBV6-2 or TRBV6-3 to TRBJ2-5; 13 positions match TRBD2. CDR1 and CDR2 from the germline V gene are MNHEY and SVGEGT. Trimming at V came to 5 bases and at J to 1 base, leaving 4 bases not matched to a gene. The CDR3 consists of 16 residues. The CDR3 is CASSPGLAGVQETQYF. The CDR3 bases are TGTGCCAGCAGTCCCGGACTAGCGGGGGTCCAAGAGACCCAGTACTTC.

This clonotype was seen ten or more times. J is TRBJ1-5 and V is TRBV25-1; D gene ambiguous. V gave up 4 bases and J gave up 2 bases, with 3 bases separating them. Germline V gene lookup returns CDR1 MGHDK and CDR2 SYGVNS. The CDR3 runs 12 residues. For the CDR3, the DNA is TGTGCCAGCAGTGCGGGCAATCAGCCCCAGCATTTT. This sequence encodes CASSAGNQPQHF. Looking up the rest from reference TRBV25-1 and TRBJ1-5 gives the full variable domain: EADIYQTPRYLVIGTGKKITLECSQTMGHDKMYWYQQDPGMELHLIHYSYGVNSTEKGDLSSESTVSRIRTEHFPLTLESARPSHTSQYLCASSAGNQPQHFGDGTRLSIL.

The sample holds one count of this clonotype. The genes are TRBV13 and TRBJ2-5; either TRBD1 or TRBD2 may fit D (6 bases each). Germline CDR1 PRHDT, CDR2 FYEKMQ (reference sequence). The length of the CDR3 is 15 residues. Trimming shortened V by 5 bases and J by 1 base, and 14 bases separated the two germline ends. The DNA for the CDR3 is TGTGCCAGCAGCCTAAGGGGGAGGTTCCAAGAGACCCAGTACTTC. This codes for CASSLRGRFQETQYF.

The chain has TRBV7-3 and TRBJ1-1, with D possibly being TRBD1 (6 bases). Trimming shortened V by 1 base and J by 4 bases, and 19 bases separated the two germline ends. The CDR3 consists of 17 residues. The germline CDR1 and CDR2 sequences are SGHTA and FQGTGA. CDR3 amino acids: CASSLKGGRSSLTEAFF. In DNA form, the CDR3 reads TGTGCCAGCAGCTTAAAGGGGGGTCGGTCGAGCCTCACTGAAGCTTTCTTT.

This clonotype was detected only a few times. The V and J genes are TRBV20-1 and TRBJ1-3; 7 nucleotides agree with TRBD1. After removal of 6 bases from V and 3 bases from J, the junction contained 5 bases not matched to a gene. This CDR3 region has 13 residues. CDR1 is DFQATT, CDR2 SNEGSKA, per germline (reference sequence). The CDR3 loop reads CSAQGENGNTIYF. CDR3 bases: TGCAGTGCCCAGGGGGAAAATGGAAACACCATATATTTT.

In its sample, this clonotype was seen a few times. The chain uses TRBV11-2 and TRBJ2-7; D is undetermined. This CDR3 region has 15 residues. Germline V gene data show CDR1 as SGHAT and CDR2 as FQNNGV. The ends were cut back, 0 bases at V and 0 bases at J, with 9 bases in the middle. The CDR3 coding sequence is TGTGCCAGCAGCTTAGAGGTACGCAGCTCCTACGAGCAGTACGTC. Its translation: CASSLEVRSSYEQYV.